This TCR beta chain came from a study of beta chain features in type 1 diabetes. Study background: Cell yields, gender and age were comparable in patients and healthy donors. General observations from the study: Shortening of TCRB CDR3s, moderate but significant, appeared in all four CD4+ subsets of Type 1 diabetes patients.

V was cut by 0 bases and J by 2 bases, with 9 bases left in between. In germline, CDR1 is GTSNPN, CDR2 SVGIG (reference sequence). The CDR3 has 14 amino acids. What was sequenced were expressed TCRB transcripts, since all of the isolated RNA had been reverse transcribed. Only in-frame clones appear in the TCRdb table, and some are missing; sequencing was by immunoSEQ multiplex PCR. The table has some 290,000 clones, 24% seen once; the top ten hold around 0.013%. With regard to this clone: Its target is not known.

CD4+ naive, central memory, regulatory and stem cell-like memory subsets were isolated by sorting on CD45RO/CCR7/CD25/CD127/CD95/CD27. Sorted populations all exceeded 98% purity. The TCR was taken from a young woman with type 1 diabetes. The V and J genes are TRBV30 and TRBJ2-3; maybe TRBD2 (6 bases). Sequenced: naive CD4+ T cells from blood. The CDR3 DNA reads TGTGCCTGGAGTGTGGGAGGTTACACAGATACGCAGTATTTT. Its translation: CAWSVGGYTDTQYF.